The sequence of this T cell receptor (beta chain) was determined in a study of blood T cell repertoires in COVID-19. Overall study: The study drew acute and convalescent COVID-19 samples from the United States, Italy and Spain. T cells, B-cell-depleted T cells, or PBMCs provided the cDNA or gDNA that served as material.

The CDR3 is 15 amino acids. The germline CDR1 and CDR2 sequences are MNHEY and SMNVEV (reference sequence). J gave up 2 bases and V 5 bases, and 6 bases lay outside the gene matches. This clone has just one count. Per the study methods: The authors estimated nucleated cell counts from reference gene primer amplification. Assay: immunoSEQ multiplex PCR; the TCRdb copy retains only in-frame clones and omits some. V and J calls and clone size are given by that table; D and trimming were obtained from the DNA. This repertoire shows over 100,000 clones, roughly 83% found once; its top ten account for roughly 0.89%.

This TCR derives from a woman between 70 and 85 years old with acute or convalescent COVID-19. The chain uses TRBV27 and TRBJ1-2; 9 nucleotides agree with TRBD1. Sequencing was done on a sample of peripheral blood. In DNA form, the CDR3 reads TGTGCCAGCAGTATGACACAGGGGGCGAACTATGGCTACACCTTC. Its translation: CASSMTQGANYGYTF.